This TCR beta chain was sequenced for a study of blood T cell repertoires in COVID-19. In the study overall: In each case, the material was cDNA or gDNA derived from T cells, B-cell-depleted T cells, or PBMCs.

The method was immunoSEQ multiplex PCR; TCRdb's version includes in-frame clones alone and lacks a portion of them. The sample consists of 200,000 or so clones, 86% of them appearing once. Sequencing was done on a sample of PBMCs or T cells enriched from blood (not recorded which). The TCR comes from a woman between 40 and 50 years old with acute COVID-19.

The CDR3 is CASRGQGTNEKLFF. CDR3 in DNA: TGCGCCAGCAGAGGACAGGGTACTAATGAAAAACTGTTTTTT. The gene calls are TRBV5-1 and TRBJ1-4, with 8 positions matching TRBD1. The V gene's germline CDR1 is SGHRS and CDR2 YFSETQ. V shed 5 bases and J 2 bases; nucleotides not matched to a gene: 2. The CDR3 has 14 amino acids.